The next 15 T cell receptor beta chains were all read from a single sample in a study of PD-1 blockade in classical Hodgkin lymphoma. Here immunoSEQ multiplex PCR was the method, and the copy in TCRdb shows in-frame clones only, minus some. Here the sample spans about 19,000 clones, roughly three quarters being singletons. Every patient experienced relapse after autologous stem cell transplantation, and brentuximab vedotin exposure varied. Here the sequenced sample was peripheral blood mononuclear cells (PBMCs), taken before the second cycle of nivolumab. These TCRs come from a human donor with classical Hodgkin lymphoma.

This clone was seen a few times. This sequence joins TRBV28 and TRBJ1-5; the match to TRBD1 covers 8 bases. J gave up 3 bases and V 2 bases, and 3 bases lay outside the gene matches. CDR1 is MDHEN and CDR2 is SYDVKM in the germline V gene. The length of the CDR3 is 15 residues. CDR3 sequence: CASSLSRGLNQPQHF. The CDR3 DNA is TGTGCCAGCAGTTTAAGCAGGGGGCTCAATCAGCCCCAGCATTTT.

This chain uses TRBV19 with TRBJ2-5, with D perhaps assigned TRBD1 or TRBD2 (5 bases each). The germline CDR1 and CDR2 sequences are LNHDA and SQIVND (reference sequence). The ends were cut back, 5 bases at V and 2 bases at J, with 15 bases in the middle. The CDR3 loop spans 15 amino acids. The CDR3: CASSWGSAGQETQYF. The CDR3 region has the DNA TGTGCCAGTAGTTGGGGGTCTGCTGGTCAAGAGACCCAGTACTTC.

This chain connects TRBV7-2 to TRBJ2-7; the match to TRBD1 covers 12 bases. The CDR3 loop spans 16 amino acids. The V gene's germline CDR1 is SGHTA and CDR2 FQGNSA. Unmatched junction bases numbered 7, after V lost 1 base and J lost 6 bases. In DNA form, the CDR3 reads TGTGCCAGCAGCTTAGTTTATGGGACAGGGGGCGCCGAGCAGTACTTC. This codes for CASSLVYGTGGAEQYF.

The V gene is TRBV12-5, the J gene TRBJ2-1; 10 bases fit TRBD2. Losses at the gene ends were 2 bases for V and 12 bases for J; bases not matched to a gene: 10. The germline gives CDR1 LGHNT, CDR2 FRNRAP. CDR3 length: 15 amino acids. For the CDR3, the DNA is TGTGCTAGTGGTTTGTCTAGCGGGGGTGAACGGCGGCAGTTCTTC. This gives the protein CASGLSSGGERRQFF.

The chain links TRBV27 to TRBJ1-5; D gene uncertain. CDR1 is MNHEY, CDR2 SMNVEV, per germline (reference sequence). The CDR3 spans 12 residues. V was pared by 3 bases and J by 3 bases, with 3 bases between. As DNA, the CDR3 is TGTGCCAGCAGTTTCCTCAATCAGCCCCAGCATTTT. Amino acid sequence: CASSFLNQPQHF.

The V gene is TRBV29-1, the J gene TRBJ2-7; 7 bases match TRBD2. This CDR3 is 16 amino acids long. The V gene end was trimmed by 6 bases and the J gene end by 0 bases; junction bases not matched to a gene: 14. Per the germline V gene, CDR1 is SQVTM and CDR2 is ANQGSEA. The CDR3 region is CSVLVGGESTSYEQYF. The CDR3 DNA follows: TGCAGCGTCCTGGTTGGGGGGGAGAGTACCTCCTACGAGCAGTACTTC.

The chain's CDR3 is CSVRGLAGVLEQFF. CDR3 DNA: TGCAGCGTCCGTGGACTAGCGGGAGTCCTTGAGCAGTTCTTC. The J gene is TRBJ2-1, the V gene TRBV29-1, with 13 nucleotides matching TRBD2. This CDR3 comprises 14 residues. Germline lookup yields CDR1 SQVTM and CDR2 ANQGSEA. Losses at the gene ends were 6 bases for V and 9 bases for J; bases not matched to a gene: 8.

The chain is built from TRBV7-9 and TRBJ1-4; 9 nucleotides match TRBD1. Germline CDR1 and CDR2: SEHNR and FQNEAQ (reference sequence). The CDR3 loop spans 14 amino acids. V was clipped by 5 bases and J by 7 bases; unmatched bases: 5. The CDR3 DNA reads as TGTGCCAGCAGCCGGGGACAGGGAGGTGAAAAACTGTTTTTT. Protein sequence: CASSRGQGGEKLFF.

The chain links TRBV14 to TRBJ1-2, with TRBD1 identical over 10 bases. The CDR3 extends over 17 amino acids. In germline, CDR1 is SGHDN, CDR2 FVKESK. J gave up 4 bases and V 4 bases, and 12 bases lay outside the gene matches. CDR3 protein: CASSRTGTGASIYGYTF. The DNA for the CDR3 is TGTGCCAGCAGCCGCACCGGGACAGGGGCTTCCATCTATGGCTACACCTTC. The whole variable domain, remainder taken from reference TRBV14 and TRBJ1-2, is EAGVTQFPSHSVIEKGQTVTLRCDPISGHDNLYWYRRVMGKEIKFLLHFVKESKQDESGMPNNRFLAERTGGTYSTLKVQPAELEDSGVYFCASSRTGTGASIYGYTFGSGTRLTVV.

The V call is TRBV5-6, the J call TRBJ2-3; D not resolved. Germline V gene lookup returns CDR1 SGHDT and CDR2 YYEEEE. Trimming took 0 bases from V and 6 from J, leaving 2 bases between them. CDR3 length: 11 amino acids. The CDR3 DNA reads TGTGCCAGCAGCTTGGTCGATACGCAGTATTTT. Translating gives CASSLVDTQYF.

The chain has TRBV18 and TRBJ1-1; no clear D gene. Germline CDR1 and CDR2: KGHSH and LQKENI. The CDR3 is made up of 13 amino acids. V lost 0 bases to trimming and J lost 6 bases, with 8 bases between them. The CDR3 loop is CASSPPLGAEAFF. The CDR3 region has the DNA TGTGCCAGCTCACCACCCTTGGGAGCTGAAGCTTTCTTT.

This rearrangement joins TRBV9 to TRBJ2-2, with 8 positions matching TRBD2. The length of the CDR3 is 18 residues. The V gene end was trimmed by 3 bases and the J gene end by 0 bases; junction bases not matched to a gene: 10. The germline gives CDR1 SGDLS, CDR2 YYNGEE. CDR3 sequence reads: CASSARSGGVANTGELFF. The CDR3 DNA reads as TGTGCCAGCAGCGCCAGGAGCGGGGGAGTCGCGAACACCGGGGAGCTGTTTTTT. Supplemented by reference TRBV9 and TRBJ2-2, the full variable domain reads DSGVTQTPKHLITATGQRVTLRCSPRSGDLSVYWYQQSLDQGLQFLIQYYNGEERAKGNILERFSAQQFPDLHSELNLSSLELGDSALYFCASSARSGGVANTGELFFGEGSRLTVL.

This sequence joins TRBV29-1 and TRBJ2-5; the match to TRBD1 covers 8 bases. With V trimmed by 1 base and J by 5 bases, 3 bases remained unmatched. CDR3 length equals 13 residues. Germline CDR1 reads SQVTM; CDR2 reads ANQGSEA. The CDR3 sequence is CSVEGQGTETQYF. DNA for the CDR3: TGCAGCGTTGAAGGACAGGGGACGGAGACCCAGTACTTC.

This clone has only one observation. The junction differs from germline at one of its ends, possibly a read error. Written as DNA, the CDR3 is TGCGCCAGCAGCCACGAGCGTGTGAACCCGGGACAGGGACACTATGGCTACGCCTTC. Protein sequence: CASSHERVNPGQGHYGYAF. The chain couples TRBV5-1 to TRBJ1-2; 9 bases line up with TRBD1. The CDR3 loop spans 19 amino acids. From germline, CDR1 is SGHRS and CDR2 YFSETQ.

This clone was found a few times. The chain carries TRBV10-3 and TRBJ2-1, with D possibly matching TRBD2 (6 bases). Trimming left V 6 bases short and J 4 bases short, with 19 bases between. This CDR3 has 16 amino acids. The germline V gene has CDR1 ENHRY and CDR2 SYGVKD. The CDR3 is CAISGGNGGIYNEQFF. In DNA, the CDR3 is TGTGCCATCAGCGGGGGTAATGGCGGAATATACAATGAGCAGTTCTTC.